This TCR beta chain is from a study of T cells in Graves' hyperthyroidism and ophthalmopathy. General study findings and limits: Expanded thyroid clonotypes (above 0.001) were mostly also found in blood. A model of 13 V-J features distinguished ophthalmopathy from stable hyperthyroidism.

RNA transcripts were the template for amplifying TCR beta CDR3 regions. Researchers ran a first-round RT-PCR on the TCR CDR3 using the HTBI primer set. TCRdb reanalysed the multiplex PCR reads using MiXCR and keeps one entry per CDR3 protein. The profile shows 350,000 to 400,000 distinct CDR3 sequences, under 15% of them singletons. The V gene end was trimmed by 3 bases and the J gene end by 3 bases; junction bases not matched to a gene: 4. The V gene's germline CDR1 is LNHDA and CDR2 SQIVND (reference sequence). CDR3 length: 15 residues. It was approximately 9.7 ml of fresh peripheral blood that supplied the PBMCs. To note about this clonotype: What it recognizes is unknown.

The source of this sequence is a woman aged 25 to 45 with Graves' hyperthyroidism. The chain joins TRBV19 to TRBJ2-1; TRBD2 aligns across 8 bases. Sequences were obtained from blood. This chain's CDR3 is CASSIGRGVYNEQFF. The CDR3 DNA is TGTGCCAGTAGTATCGGGCGGGGGGTCTACAATGAGCAGTTCTTC.